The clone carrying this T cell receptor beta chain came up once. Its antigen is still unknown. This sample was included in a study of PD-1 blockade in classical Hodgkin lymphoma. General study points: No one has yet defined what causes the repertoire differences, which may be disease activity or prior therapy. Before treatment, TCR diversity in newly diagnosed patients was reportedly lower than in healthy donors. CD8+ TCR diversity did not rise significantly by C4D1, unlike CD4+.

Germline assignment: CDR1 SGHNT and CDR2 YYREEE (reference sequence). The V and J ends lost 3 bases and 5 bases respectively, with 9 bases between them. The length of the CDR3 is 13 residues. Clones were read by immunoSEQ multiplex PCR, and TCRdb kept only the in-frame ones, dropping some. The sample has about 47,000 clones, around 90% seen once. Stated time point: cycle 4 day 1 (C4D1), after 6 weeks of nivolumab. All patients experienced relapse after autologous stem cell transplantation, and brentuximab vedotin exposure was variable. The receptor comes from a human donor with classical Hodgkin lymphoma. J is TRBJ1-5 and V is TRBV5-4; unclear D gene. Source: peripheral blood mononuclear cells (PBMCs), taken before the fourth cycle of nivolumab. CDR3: CASSSGRDQPQHF. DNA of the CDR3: TGTGCCAGCAGCTCTGGACGGGATCAGCCCCAGCATTTT.